The entry below describes one T cell receptor beta chain. Its antigen is still unknown. Base quality data are lacking; no much larger clone is found one base away. This specimen belongs to a study of long-term antiretroviral therapy in people with HIV (dated by TCRdb to 2021 to 2024). General notes on the study: The earliest samples were collected about a decade before the 2015 WHO recommendation for immediate ART, when ART was typically delayed until CD4 counts fell. No cross-contamination during QIAcube processing was shown when test extractions of a monoclonal T-cell line were performed alongside around 30 polyclonal samples. A retrospective serial study tested whether changes in peripheral blood TRB repertoire composition and diversity were associated with ART initiation and durable HIV suppression. A total of under 250 cryopreserved PBMC samples came from 25 to 35 adults with confirmed HIV infection and were collected serially over a mean of about six years (range 1-12). Eleven of the 30 participants with HIV were female. Overall study outcomes, separate from this receptor: The samples were dated from 2004 to 2017, and the ART regimens that were used may be less effective than current ART regimens. At every time point, the repertoire was dominated by expanded TRB clones first identified before ART initiation, although this dominance fluctuated and, in many PLHIV, declined after ART. Because pre-ART samples had limited cell numbers, profiling was done on unsorted PBMC rather than on sorted CD4+ and CD8+ T cells. Starting ART was linked to a significant rise in TRB diversity, yet even after long-term ART the diversity remained significantly lower than in transplant donor controls. Since PBMC availability was limited, sequencing covered only the TCR beta chain, with no alpha chain pairing. Inferences about post-ART repertoire changes are limited because no data were available on ART adherence, viral resistance or therapy changes. CDR3 length ranges in HIV repertoires were narrower than in controls, and network structure suggested an antigen-experienced repertoire with only a slight naive shift after ART.

The immunoSEQ hsTCRB v3.0 assay was used at survey level resolution for TRB variable region sequencing. The target sequencing depth for TRB was 40,000-50,000 T-cell genomes per sample. Pooled TRB libraries were sequenced on an Illumina MiSeq with a v3 150-cycle kit. As for the original processing: Repertoire analysis ran in R within a reproducible Nextflow workflow covering QC, data transformation and analysis. LymphoSeq2, an R package for AIRR-Seq data exploration, was used to implement custom analyses. A handful of samples yielding fewer than 5000 total TRB sequences were excluded, leaving about 190 analyzed HIV repertoires. Among the 180 to 200 retained HIV repertoires, some 59 were collected before ART initiation and around 130 after ART initiation. Each repertoire was downsampled to 5000 TRB nucleotide sequences, and summary statistics were averaged across 100 downsampling iterations. TRB sequences were retained for analysis only if CDR3 regions of at least seven amino acids were present. Diversity was assessed using a clonality score derived from Shannon entropy and using the Gini coefficient. In the repertoire networks, any two of the top 5000 CDR3 amino acid sequences were linked whenever the two sequences differed by an edit distance of one. Antigen specificity groups and MHC restriction were predicted for TRB CDR3 amino acid sequences with GLIPH2. To flag known associations with CMV, EBV, HIV or tissue antigens, CDR3 amino acid sequences were compared against VDJdb and McPAS-TCR. Pre-ART, post-ART and control groups were compared with Wilcoxon signed-rank tests and Holm-Bonferroni correction. TCRdb took over this immuneACCESS table, retaining in-frame rearrangements with V and J assigned. Such tables are incomplete; in checked studies, under half of the missing clones stem from an unresolved V gene, and the remainder is unexplained. V, J and clone size derive from that table, while D and trimming were established from the DNA sequence. The sample contains roughly 30,000 clones, approximately 83% of them found a single time. The ten top clones hold 9.9% of the sample.

Germline trimming amounts to 6 bases on V and 2 bases on J, with 7 as the count of junction bases outside the gene matches. For CDR1 and CDR2, the germline V gene lists WSHSY and SAAADI. The CDR3 holds 15 amino acids from the cysteine to the phenylalanine. Left in the record is the CDR3 DNA by itself, 45 bases read in frame from the first base. To be included, a participant needed at least one PBMC sample from before ART initiation plus at least two post-ART samples. Treatment was received in the United States of America by all participants with HIV. Before DNA extraction, cryopreserved samples of about 0.95-10 million PBMC were thawed and then washed. At the time of the earliest PBMC sample, participants with HIV were aged between 23 and 54 years. Per participant, PBMC samples came from 1-4 timepoints prior to ART initiation and 2-8 timepoints following ART initiation, for a median of 7 samples. For every participant, serial HIV viral load, CD4+ T-cell count, ART history and demographic data were obtained. Using a Qiagen kit on a QIAcube, genomic DNA was extracted from unsorted PBMC, with samples processed in batches of 12.

This receptor was taken from a man aged 30 to 45 with HIV. The V gene is TRBV10-2 and the J gene is TRBJ2-3, with TRBD2 identical over 8 junction bases. Sequencing used unsorted PBMCs, obtained around 2.8 years after starting antiretroviral therapy. The CDR3 region has the sequence CASRALAGYTDTQYF. The DNA reads as follows: TGCGCCAGCAGAGCATTAGCGGGGTACACAGATACGCAGTATTTT.